This TCR beta chain derives from a study of neurological immune-mediated disorders. Study details: In a group of about 34 multiple sclerosis patients, 31 had the relapsing-remitting type and 3 had the secondary progressive type. The study, taken as a whole, reports: The highest TCR clonal expansion occurred in HTLV-1-associated myelopathy; multiple sclerosis fell below healthy controls. The study phylogenetically grouped the repertoires of 18 of 34 multiple sclerosis patients into one related-CDR3 cluster, a possible signature.

5'RACE with 10-nucleotide random UMIs produced the cDNA. One entry per CDR3 protein, called by TCRdb with MiXCR from the 5' RACE reads. Among roughly 62,000 distinct CDR3 sequences listed, 3.5% to 4.5% were seen once. Trimming removed 5 bases at V and 3 bases at J, with 11 bases between. The CDR3 sequence is 14 residues long. This clonotype has ten or more counts. Antigen: not known. Specimen: PBMCs. The chain carries TRBV12-3 or TRBV12-4 and TRBJ2-1; maybe TRBD2 (6 bases). This receptor was obtained from a woman aged 50 to 60 with multiple sclerosis. The CDR3 bases are TGTGCCAGCAGTCGGGACGGGGGCTACAATGAGCAGTTCTTC. Translating gives CASSRDGGYNEQFF.